This T cell receptor beta chain originates from a study of beta chain features in type 1 diabetes. Study-level results: PCR, the amplification step, might favor shorter templates, equally in patients and controls. Moderately but significantly shorter TCRB CDR3s were found in Type 1 diabetes patients in all four CD4+ subsets. Type 1 diabetes patients had fewer VDJ junction insertions and more deletions. Because the template was cDNA, high-expressing cells might be over-represented.

As every portion of the isolated RNA was reverse transcribed, the sequencing read expressed TCRB transcripts. Measured with immunoSEQ multiplex PCR; TCRdb has only the in-frame clones, and not every one. The top ten hold less than 3% of the sample, which has about 120,000 clones, about a sixth seen once. The length of the CDR3 is 13 residues. Trimming pared 3 bases from V and 5 bases from J, leaving 7 bases between. Germline CDR1 is SEHNR and CDR2 is FQNEAQ (reference sequence). With respect to this clone: The target antigen is unknown.

This rearrangement joins TRBV7-9 to TRBJ2-2; no reliable D call. Sequencing input: central memory CD4+ T cells from blood. This receptor was identified in a man between 25 and 39 years old with type 1 diabetes. The CDR3 loop is CASSFDGTGELFF. CDR3 DNA sequence: TGTGCCAGCAGCTTTGACGGGACCGGGGAGCTGTTTTTT.